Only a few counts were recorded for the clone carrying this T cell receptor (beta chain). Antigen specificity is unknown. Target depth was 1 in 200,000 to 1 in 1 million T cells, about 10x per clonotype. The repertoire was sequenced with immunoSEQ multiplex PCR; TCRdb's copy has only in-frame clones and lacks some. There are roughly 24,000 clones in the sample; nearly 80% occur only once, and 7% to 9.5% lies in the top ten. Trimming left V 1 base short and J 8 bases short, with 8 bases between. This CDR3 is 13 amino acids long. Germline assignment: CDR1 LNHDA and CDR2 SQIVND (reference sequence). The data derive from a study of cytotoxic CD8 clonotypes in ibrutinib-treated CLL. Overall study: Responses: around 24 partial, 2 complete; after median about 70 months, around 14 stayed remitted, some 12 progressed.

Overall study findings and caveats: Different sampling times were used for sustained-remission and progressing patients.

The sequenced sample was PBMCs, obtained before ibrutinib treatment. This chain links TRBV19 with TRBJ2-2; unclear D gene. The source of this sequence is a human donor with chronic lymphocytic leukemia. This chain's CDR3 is CASSIGEAGELFF. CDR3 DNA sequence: TGTGCCAGTAGTATAGGAGAGGCTGGGGAGCTGTTTTTT.